One sample yielded the 26 T cell receptor beta chains listed below, sequenced in a study of shared clonotypes between healthy human individuals. Naive CD8 cells were CD45RO-negative, positively selected for CCR7, excluding terminally differentiated effector memory CD45RA+ cells. The repertoire was sequenced with immunoSEQ multiplex PCR; TCRdb's copy has only in-frame clones and lacks some. The top ten clones hold approximately 1.2% of a sample with millions of clones, approximately 95% of them seen once. The sample consisted of naive CD8+ T cells sorted from blood. Receptors originate from a man aged 18 to 30 in good health.

The CDR3 DNA follows: TGTGCCAGCAGTTTATCGGTGGCAGGCACCTACGAGCAGTACTTC. Protein: CASSLSVAGTYEQYF. The J gene is TRBJ2-7, the V gene TRBV27; no firm D call. The length of the CDR3 is 15 residues. V gave up 0 bases and J gave up 2 bases, with 11 bases separating them. Germline CDR1 reads MNHEY; CDR2 reads SMNVEV (reference sequence).

This clone has just a few counts. Here the CDR3 DNA reads TGCGCCAGCAGCCAAAGGGGCTATAATTCACCCCTCCACTTT. Protein: CASSQRGYNSPLHF. The chain carries TRBV4-1 and TRBJ1-6, with a possible D match to TRBD1 (5 bases). V dropped 2 bases and J dropped 3 bases, with 5 bases sitting between them. The CDR3 contains 14 residues. Germline loops: CDR1 MGHRA, CDR2 YSYEKL.

V is TRBV4-1 and J is TRBJ2-7; D is possibly TRBD2 (5 bases). Germline lookup yields CDR1 MGHRA and CDR2 YSYEKL. The CDR3 is 14 amino acids. Trimming left V 3 bases short and J 2 bases short, with 11 bases between. The CDR3 DNA sequence: TGCGCCAGCAGCCATAAAGCGGCTACCTACGAGCAGTACTTC. It yields the protein CASSHKAATYEQYF.

The chain uses TRBV10-3 and TRBJ2-7; D perhaps matches TRBD2 (6 bases). The CDR3 length is 13 residues. Germline-derived CDR1 and CDR2 are ENHRY and SYGVKD. Trimming took off 11 bases at V and 4 bases at J, with 18 bases between the two ends. CDR3 nucleotides: TGTGCCGGCGGGAAAGCGGCTGGTTACGAGCAGTACTTC. Translation: CAGGKAAGYEQYF.

V is TRBV27 and J is TRBJ2-2; no firm D call. Germline V gives CDR1 MNHEY, CDR2 SMNVEV (reference sequence). The CDR3 is 12 residues long. Deletions cut 8 bases from V and 6 bases from J, with 10 bases between. CDR3 sequence: CASGPGPGELFF. The CDR3 DNA reads TGTGCCAGCGGTCCGGGCCCCGGGGAGCTGTTTTTT.

This chain uses TRBV5-4 with TRBJ2-5; D possibly uses TRBD1 or TRBD2 (5 bases each). Trimming pared 5 bases from V and 4 bases from J, leaving 12 bases between. The CDR3 sequence is 13 residues long. Germline lookup yields CDR1 SGHNT and CDR2 YYREEE (reference sequence). CDR3 amino acids: CASRWGFGETQYF. CDR3 coding DNA: TGTGCCAGCAGATGGGGGTTCGGAGAGACCCAGTACTTC.

V and J are TRBV5-4 and TRBJ2-7; D is uncertain. CDR3 length: 15 amino acids. Germline V gene data show CDR1 as SGHNT and CDR2 as YYREEE (reference sequence). V lost 0 bases and J lost 0, with 10 bases in between. The CDR3 loop is CASSLERANSYEQYF. CDR3 bases: TGTGCCAGCAGCTTGGAAAGGGCAAACTCCTACGAGCAGTACTTC.

This sequence joins TRBV5-6 and TRBJ1-2, with D perhaps TRBD1 (6 bases). The germline V gene encodes CDR1 SGHDT and CDR2 YYEEEE. The CDR3 extends over 11 amino acids. V was pared by 2 bases and J by 8 bases, with 7 bases between. CDR3 nucleotides: TGTGCCAGCAGCTTTACAGGGGGCTACACCTTC. Its protein is CASSFTGGYTF.

The chain employs TRBV6-5 and TRBJ1-2; TRBD1 might be the D (5 bases). The CDR3 is 16 residues long. The germline V and J ends were trimmed by 0 bases and 0 bases, with 11 bases remaining between them. Germline CDR1 MNHEY, CDR2 SVGAGI. This CDR3 is CASSYSEEGTNYGYTF. Written as DNA, the CDR3 is TGTGCCAGCAGTTACTCGGAGGAGGGGACTAACTATGGCTACACCTTC.

This chain connects TRBV29-1 to TRBJ2-7; D is tentatively TRBD1 or TRBD2 (5 bases each). The CDR3 runs 13 residues. The ends were cut back, 1 base at V and 3 bases at J, with 10 bases in the middle. Germline V gene lookup returns CDR1 SQVTM and CDR2 ANQGSEA. CDR3 region: CSVEVGDYYEQYF. The CDR3 coding sequence is TGCAGCGTTGAAGTGGGGGATTACTACGAGCAGTACTTC.

This chain uses TRBV5-6 with TRBJ2-7; no reliable D call. The V end was cut by 0 bases, the J end by 3 bases, with 4 bases between. Germline assignment: CDR1 SGHDT and CDR2 YYEEEE. The length of the CDR3 is 12 residues. The CDR3 nucleotides read TGTGCCAGCAGCTTGGTGAACTACGAGCAGTACTTC. Translated, it gives CASSLVNYEQYF.

This clone was seen just once. The chain uses TRBV4-1 and TRBJ2-5; unclear D gene. The CDR3 runs to 13 residues. Germline lookup yields CDR1 MGHRA and CDR2 YSYEKL. The V and J ends lost 2 bases and 1 base respectively, with 5 bases between them. CDR3 DNA sequence: TGCGCCAGCAGCCAAAGGCTCCAAGAGACCCAGTACTTC. It encodes CASSQRLQETQYF.

This clone showed up just a few times. CDR3 nucleotide sequence: TGTGCCAGCAGCCAAGACTTTTGGGACGAAGCGAACACCGGGGAGCTGTTTTTT. This gives the protein CASSQDFWDEANTGELFF. The chain carries TRBV14 and TRBJ2-2; D might be TRBD1 or TRBD2, each matching 5 bases. CDR3 size: 18 residues. The germline gives CDR1 SGHDN, CDR2 FVKESK. V shed 0 bases and J shed 0 bases, with 14 bases lying between them.

The sample holds one count of this clone. V is TRBV6-4 and J is TRBJ1-2, with D unresolved. Germline V gene data show CDR1 as MRHNA and CDR2 as SNTAGT. Trimming left V 7 bases short and J 5 bases short, with 17 bases between. The CDR3 consists of 14 residues. In nucleotides, the CDR3 is TGTGCCAGCAATAGGACTACTCTTCGGTATGGCTACACCTTC. Residues: CASNRTTLRYGYTF.

The V gene is TRBV5-1, the J gene TRBJ2-1; 8 bases match TRBD2. V shed 1 base and J 3 bases; nucleotides not matched to a gene: 6. The CDR3 is 16 residues long. Germline V gene lookup returns CDR1 SGHRS and CDR2 YFSETQ. CDR3 amino acids: CASSLTASGFYNEQFF. In DNA, the CDR3 is TGCGCCAGCAGCTTGACTGCTAGCGGGTTCTACAATGAGCAGTTCTTC.

The CDR3 nucleotides read TGTGCCAGCAACCGCCCCGGAAATGAGCAGTTCTTC. Its translation: CASNRPGNEQFF. V gene TRBV5-6 combines with J gene TRBJ2-1; no clear D gene. This CDR3 is built from 12 residues. Deletions cut 6 bases from V and 7 bases from J, with 11 bases between. Germline V gives CDR1 SGHDT, CDR2 YYEEEE. Filled out from reference TRBV5-6 and TRBJ2-1, the complete variable domain reads DAGVTQSPTHLIKTRGQQVTLRCSPKSGHDTVSWYQQALGQGPQFIFQYYEEEERQRGNFPDRFSGHQFPNYSSELNVNALLLGDSALYLCASNRPGNEQFFGPGTRLTVL.

The chain links TRBV5-5 to TRBJ2-7, with no clear D. The CDR3 sequence is 15 residues long. The V end lost 1 base, the J end lost 2 bases, and 13 bases lay between the germline ends. CDR1 is SGHKS and CDR2 is YYEKEE in the germline V gene (reference sequence). CDR3 sequence: CASSLTLARTYEQYF. For the CDR3, the DNA is TGTGCCAGCAGCTTGACTCTCGCCAGGACCTACGAGCAGTACTTC.

The gene calls are TRBV15 and TRBJ2-3; 10 bases fit TRBD2. CDR1 is LNHNV and CDR2 is YYDKDF in the germline V gene (reference sequence). CDR3 length: 15 residues. V shed 0 bases, J shed 10 bases, and the junction held 7 bases outside the gene matches. The CDR3 loop reads CATSRDRAGGGSQYF. CDR3 in DNA: TGTGCCACCAGCAGAGACCGAGCGGGAGGGGGGTCGCAGTATTTT. The variable domain in full, with the rest retrieved from reference TRBV15 and TRBJ2-3, is DAMVIQNPRYQVTQFGKPVTLSCSQTLNHNVMYWYQQKSSQAPKLLFHYYDKDFNNEADTPDNFQSRRPNTSFCFLDIRSPGLGDTAMYLCATSRDRAGGGSQYFGPGTRLTVL.

Notes on this clone: Other DNA variants within this sample encode the same CDR3. The gene calls are TRBV27 and TRBJ2-7; D is perhaps TRBD1 or TRBD2 (6 bases each). Per germline, CDR1 MNHEY and CDR2 SMNVEV (reference sequence). The CDR3 runs to 13 residues. The V end was cut by 8 bases, the J end by 1 base, with 12 bases between. The CDR3 DNA reads TGTGCCAGCGCGCGGGACACGTCCTACGAGCAGTACTTC. Translation gives CASARDTSYEQYF.

The genes are TRBV6-5 and TRBJ2-5; TRBD2 is a possible D gene (5 bases). The CDR3 contains 15 residues. The ends were cut back, 6 bases at V and 6 bases at J, with 20 bases in the middle. From germline, CDR1 is MNHEY and CDR2 SVGAGI. CDR3 coding DNA: TGTGCCAGCAGCCCCCCGGGTTCGGGCGGGCAGACCCAGTACTTC. Translated: CASSPPGSGGQTQYF.

The V gene is TRBV7-9, the J gene TRBJ1-1, with D perhaps TRBD1 (6 bases). CDR1 is SEHNR, CDR2 FQNEAQ, per germline (reference sequence). The V gene lost 0 bases and the J gene lost 1 base, with 12 bases spanning the gap. This CDR3 is 16 amino acids long. The CDR3, as DNA: TGTGCCAGCAGCTTAGCCCCGGGACATAAGAACACTGAAGCTTTCTTT. Amino acids: CASSLAPGHKNTEAFF.

The chain uses TRBV25-1 and TRBJ1-2; TRBD1 matches at 8 bases. Germline CDR1 and CDR2: MGHDK and SYGVNS. J gave up 2 bases and V 6 bases, and 5 bases lay outside the gene matches. The CDR3 is 14 residues long. CDR3 region: CASRMTGANYGYTF. The CDR3 coding sequence is TGTGCCAGCAGGATGACAGGGGCAAACTATGGCTACACCTTC.

CDR3 DNA: TGTGCCAGCAGTGAACAGAATCAAGGGCCCTACGAGCAGTACTTC. Its translation is CASSEQNQGPYEQYF. The genes are TRBV6-1 and TRBJ2-7; no clear D. The CDR3 has 15 amino acids. Germline CDR1 MNHNS, CDR2 SASEGT. Trimming stripped 2 bases from V and 2 bases from J, with 13 bases between.

The chain carries TRBV9 and TRBJ2-5; D assignment may be TRBD1 or TRBD2 (5 bases each). The germline gives CDR1 SGDLS, CDR2 YYNGEE. Trimming removed 5 bases at V and 1 base at J, with 9 bases between. This CDR3 has 13 residues. Here the CDR3 reads CASRRGPQETQYF. As DNA, the CDR3 is TGTGCCAGCAGGAGGGGACCCCAAGAGACCCAGTACTTC.

The V and J genes are TRBV10-3 and TRBJ2-3, with 7 positions matching TRBD2. V was pared by 3 bases and J by 4 bases, with 10 bases of the junction left unmatched. CDR1 and CDR2 (germline): ENHRY, SYGVKD. The CDR3 covers 16 residues. CDR3 sequence reads: CAISDPAGDTADTQYF. The CDR3 DNA sequence: TGTGCCATCAGTGATCCCGCGGGAGATACCGCAGATACGCAGTATTTT.

This clone was counted once. The chain joins TRBV14 to TRBJ1-1; D is undetermined. The CDR3 runs to 13 residues. Trimming removed 4 bases at V and 1 base at J, with 7 bases between. Germline loops: CDR1 SGHDN, CDR2 FVKESK. CDR3 in amino acids: CASSLGKNTEAFF. The DNA for the CDR3 is TGTGCCAGCAGCCTCGGAAAGAACACTGAAGCTTTCTTT.